These 28 T cell receptor beta chains were all obtained from the same sample, sequenced in a study of T cell responses to AZD1222 COVID-19 vaccine. Assay: immunoSEQ multiplex PCR; the TCRdb copy retains only in-frame clones and omits some. The sample contains about 140,000 clones, more than 80% of which appear only once. The starting material was peripheral blood, obtained 28 days after the second dose of the MenACWY control vaccine. Receptors originate from an adult who received the MenACWY meningococcal vaccine as a control.

V gene TRBV3-1 (or the pseudogene TRBV3-2) combines with J gene TRBJ2-1, with 9 bases matching TRBD2. The CDR3 is 15 amino acids. Looked up from germline, CDR1 is LGHDT and CDR2 is YNNKEL (reference sequence). V was clipped by 1 base and J by 5 bases; unmatched bases: 3. The CDR3 is CASSQGAGGHNEQFF. CDR3 nucleotides: TGTGCCAGCAGCCAAGGAGCGGGGGGCCACAATGAGCAGTTCTTC.

This clone has a single count. The chain uses TRBV12-5 and TRBJ2-3, with 12 bases lining up with TRBD1. CDR1 and CDR2 (germline): LGHNT, FRNRAP. The CDR3 runs to 14 residues. The V gene end was trimmed by 10 bases and the J gene end by 2 bases; junction bases not matched to a gene: 4. This CDR3 reads CATPGQGATDTQYF. CDR3 coding DNA: TGTGCTACTCCGGGACAGGGGGCCACAGATACGCAGTATTTT.

This chain links TRBV28 with TRBJ1-1; D is perhaps TRBD1 (5 bases). V lost 7 bases and J lost 0, with 15 bases in between. This CDR3 spans 15 amino acids. Looked up from germline, CDR1 is MDHEN and CDR2 is SYDVKM. CDR3 amino acids: CASTVGGGVNTEAFF. CDR3 nucleotides: TGTGCCAGCACCGTCGGGGGTGGGGTGAACACTGAAGCTTTCTTT.

The chain combines TRBV7-2 with TRBJ1-2; D call uncertain. The germline CDR1 and CDR2 sequences are SGHTA and FQGNSA. CDR3 length: 13 residues. V lost 1 base and J lost 4, with 7 bases in between. CDR3 sequence reads: CASSLEMLYGYTF. CDR3 DNA: TGTGCCAGCAGCTTAGAGATGCTCTATGGCTACACCTTC.

This clone has a single count. This sequence joins TRBV12-3 or TRBV12-4 and TRBJ2-1, with 11 bases identical to TRBD1. The CDR3 is made up of 13 amino acids. The V gene end was trimmed by 6 bases and the J gene end by 8 bases; junction bases not matched to a gene: 3. CDR3: CASRWTGGDEQFF. DNA for the CDR3: TGTGCCAGCAGGTGGACAGGGGGCGATGAGCAGTTCTTC.

This chain joins TRBV7-2 and TRBJ2-7; D unresolved. The V and J ends lost 5 bases and 1 base respectively, with 12 bases between them. This CDR3 contains 14 residues. Germline V CDR1 and CDR2: SGHTA, FQGNSA. CDR3 DNA: TGTGCCAGCAGCCCCTACCAAACTTCCTACGAGCAGTACTTC. Its protein product is CASSPYQTSYEQYF.

This clone was recorded only once. The chain combines TRBV11-2 with TRBJ1-2; D not resolved. The V end was cut by 3 bases, the J end by 4 bases, with 9 bases between. CDR1 and CDR2 from the germline V gene are SGHAT and FQNNGV. The CDR3 contains 13 residues. The DNA for the CDR3 is TGTGCCAGCAGCTTCCAGGAACCCTATGGCTACACCTTC. Translation gives CASSFQEPYGYTF. Using reference TRBV11-2 and TRBJ1-2 for the parts outside the CDR3, the full variable domain is EAGVAQSPRYKIIEKRQSVAFWCNPISGHATLYWYQQILGQGPKLLIQFQNNGVVDDSQLPKDRFSAERLKGVDSTLKIQPAKLEDSAVYLCASSFQEPYGYTFGSGTRLTVV.

The table lists this clone with a count of one. The chain employs TRBV27 and TRBJ2-2, with D unclear. Trimming cost V 3 bases and J 6 bases, with 8 bases left between them. Germline lookup yields CDR1 MNHEY and CDR2 SMNVEV (reference sequence). CDR3 length equals 13 residues. The CDR3 is CASSFLSAGELFF. The CDR3 DNA follows: TGTGCCAGCAGTTTTCTGTCGGCCGGGGAGCTGTTTTTT.

This rearrangement joins TRBV16 to TRBJ2-7, with no clear D. Trimming shortened V by 0 bases and J by 2 bases, and 8 bases separated the two germline ends. The CDR3 extends over 14 amino acids. The germline CDR1 and CDR2 sequences are KGHSY and FQNENV. This CDR3 is CASSQSSVTYEQYF. Written as DNA, the CDR3 is TGTGCCAGCAGCCAATCGTCCGTAACCTACGAGCAGTACTTC.

This rearrangement joins TRBV5-5 to TRBJ1-4; D is undetermined. CDR1 is SGHKS and CDR2 is YYEKEE in the germline V gene (reference sequence). The CDR3 runs 15 residues. V shed 2 bases and J shed 0 bases, with 8 bases lying between them. The CDR3 protein is CASSFQSATNEKLFF. DNA of the CDR3: TGTGCCAGCAGCTTCCAGAGTGCAACTAATGAAAAACTGTTTTTT. Full variable domain (missing parts from reference TRBV5-5 and TRBJ1-4): DAGVTQSPTHLIKTRGQQVTLRCSPISGHKSVSWYQQVLGQGPQFIFQYYEKEERGRGNFPDRFSARQFPNYSSELNVNALLLGDSALYLCASSFQSATNEKLFFGSGTQLSVL.

The J gene is TRBJ2-7, the V gene TRBV7-2, with TRBD2 as a possible D gene (5 bases). Germline V CDR1 and CDR2: SGHTA, FQGNSA. The CDR3 is 15 amino acids. Trimming stripped 4 bases from V and 2 bases from J, with 15 bases between. The CDR3 sequence: CASSSGVGGTYEQYF. As DNA, the CDR3 is TGTGCCAGCAGCTCCGGGGTGGGTGGCACCTACGAGCAGTACTTC.

This clone was counted a few times. V is TRBV5-6 and J is TRBJ2-5; D is ambiguous. Germline V gives CDR1 SGHDT, CDR2 YYEEEE. V was cut by 0 bases and J by 2 bases, with 8 bases left in between. The CDR3 has 14 amino acids. The CDR3 reads CASSLGWDQETQYF. The CDR3 DNA is TGTGCCAGCAGCTTGGGTTGGGATCAAGAGACCCAGTACTTC.

The rearrangement uses TRBV2 and TRBJ1-1; 8 bases fit TRBD1. The CDR3 spans 15 residues. Germline assignment: CDR1 SNHLY and CDR2 FYNNEI. The V segment lost 6 bases and the J segment 5 bases; nucleotides outside the gene matches: 11. The CDR3 loop reads CASRATGGWWTEAFF. Here the CDR3 DNA reads TGTGCCAGCAGGGCAACAGGGGGTTGGTGGACTGAAGCTTTCTTT. The variable domain in full, with the rest retrieved from reference TRBV2 and TRBJ1-1, is EPEVTQTPSHQVTQMGQEVILRCVPISNHLYFYWYRQILGQKVEFLVSFYNNEISEKSEIFDDQFSVERPDGSNFTLKIRSTKLEDSAMYFCASRATGGWWTEAFFGQGTRLTVV.

The J gene is TRBJ1-1, the V gene TRBV5-1; TRBD1 might be the D (6 bases). CDR3 size: 14 residues. The germline gives CDR1 SGHRS, CDR2 YFSETQ. Trimming cost V 4 bases and J 6 bases, with 16 bases left between them. CDR3 DNA sequence: TGCGCCAGCAGCCCGGGACACCCGAGCGCTGAAGCTTTCTTT. This gives the protein CASSPGHPSAEAFF.

The chain is built from TRBV6-1 and TRBJ1-5, with D tentatively TRBD1 (5 bases). Per the germline V gene, CDR1 is MNHNS and CDR2 is SASEGT. V lost 3 bases, J lost 7 bases, and 16 bases lay in between. The CDR3 covers 15 residues. The CDR3 DNA sequence: TGTGCCAGCAGTGAGGCTTTTGGGGGAAGCCAGCCCCAGCATTTT. It encodes CASSEAFGGSQPQHF.

V is TRBV7-3 and J is TRBJ2-3, with 11 bases that match TRBD2. The V gene's germline CDR1 is SGHTA and CDR2 FQGTGA. The CDR3 is 15 amino acids. V shed 2 bases and J 5 bases; nucleotides not matched to a gene: 3. For the CDR3, the DNA is TGTGCCAGCAGCTTACTAGCGGGGGGCGGAGATACGCAGTATTTT. It specifies CASSLLAGGGDTQYF.

This chain links TRBV6-1 with TRBJ2-1; the D gene is possibly TRBD2 (6 bases). This CDR3 spans 13 amino acids. Germline V gene lookup returns CDR1 MNHNS and CDR2 SASEGT. The V end lost 2 bases, the J end lost 8 bases, and 10 bases lay between the germline ends. The DNA of the CDR3 is TGTGCCAGCAGTGAACGGTGGGGGGATGAGCAGTTCTTC. Translating gives CASSERWGDEQFF.

The genes are TRBV11-2 and TRBJ2-7, with 10 bases aligning to TRBD2. In germline, CDR1 is SGHAT, CDR2 FQNNGV. Losses at the gene ends were 2 bases for V and 3 bases for J; bases not matched to a gene: 13. The CDR3 covers 18 residues. This chain's CDR3 is CASSLTVPSGSQHYEQYF. In DNA form, the CDR3 reads TGTGCCAGCAGCTTAACGGTTCCTAGCGGGAGTCAGCACTACGAGCAGTACTTC.

This chain connects TRBV5-1 to TRBJ2-2; TRBD1 aligns across 9 bases. The CDR3 sequence is 16 residues long. The V and J ends lost 4 bases and 3 bases, in that order; junction bases with no gene match: 7. The germline CDR1 and CDR2 sequences are SGHRS and YFSETQ. The CDR3 region is CASSPGQGRHTGELFF. The CDR3 coding sequence is TGCGCCAGCAGCCCCGGACAGGGGAGGCACACCGGGGAGCTGTTTTTT.

Only a few counts were recorded for this clone. The chain employs TRBV29-1 and TRBJ2-3, with 8 bases lining up with TRBD2. The length of the CDR3 is 16 residues. V lost 2 bases to trimming and J lost 0 bases; unmatched junction nucleotides: 7. Germline loops: CDR1 SQVTM, CDR2 ANQGSEA. The CDR3 nucleotides are TGCAGCGTTGAATTCAGGAGCGGGGGAAGCACAGATACGCAGTATTTT. Amino acids: CSVEFRSGGSTDTQYF.

The chain links TRBV27 to TRBJ2-1, with 12 bases matching TRBD2. Losses at the gene ends were 5 bases for V and 5 bases for J; bases not matched to a gene: 4. There are 15 residues in the CDR3. Germline CDR1 and CDR2: MNHEY and SMNVEV (reference sequence). Here the CDR3 reads CASSPTSGGNNEQFF. In DNA, the CDR3 is TGTGCCAGCAGTCCGACTAGCGGGGGAAACAATGAGCAGTTCTTC.

The genes are TRBV9 and TRBJ1-1; D is uncertain. This CDR3 is built from 16 residues. Germline-derived CDR1 and CDR2 are SGDLS and YYNGEE. V lost 3 bases and J 0 bases, leaving 15 bases between the germline ends. The CDR3 sequence is CASSAGRTEMNTEAFF. For the CDR3, the DNA is TGTGCCAGCAGCGCCGGACGGACCGAAATGAACACTGAAGCTTTCTTT.

This chain joins TRBV19 and TRBJ1-2; 7 bases map to TRBD1. The CDR3 loop spans 11 amino acids. With V trimmed by 6 bases and J by 10 bases, 5 bases remained unmatched. Looked up from germline, CDR1 is LNHDA and CDR2 is SQIVND (reference sequence). The chain's CDR3 is CASSHGTAYTF. The CDR3 nucleotides read TGTGCCAGTAGCCACGGGACAGCCTACACCTTC.

This clone was seen a few times. The chain uses TRBV2 and TRBJ1-2, with unresolved D. Germline CDR1 is SNHLY and CDR2 is FYNNEI. Trimming pared 5 bases from V and 2 bases from J, leaving 15 bases between. The CDR3 spans 15 residues. The CDR3 loop reads CASSSLREANYGYTF. CDR3 bases: TGTGCCAGCAGTTCCCTGAGAGAGGCCAACTATGGCTACACCTTC.

This clone has only one observation. The genes are TRBV9 and TRBJ2-3; 8 positions match TRBD1. The ends lost 0 bases at V and 5 bases at J; junction bases unmatched: 5. The CDR3 is 15 residues long. The germline V gene has CDR1 SGDLS and CDR2 YYNGEE. This CDR3 is CASSVAGGLRDTQYF. CDR3 in DNA: TGTGCCAGCAGCGTAGCAGGGGGCTTGCGAGATACGCAGTATTTT. Using reference TRBV9 and TRBJ2-3 for the parts outside the CDR3, the full variable domain is DSGVTQTPKHLITATGQRVTLRCSPRSGDLSVYWYQQSLDQGLQFLIQYYNGEERAKGNILERFSAQQFPDLHSELNLSSLELGDSALYFCASSVAGGLRDTQYFGPGTRLTVL.

This chain links TRBV6-2 or TRBV6-3 with TRBJ2-7; 9 bases agree with TRBD1. CDR1 and CDR2 from the germline V gene are MNHEY and SVGEGT. This CDR3 region has 16 residues. J gave up 2 bases and V 6 bases, and 11 bases lay outside the gene matches. The chain's CDR3 is CASSPSRDRAPYEQYF. The CDR3 nucleotides read TGTGCCAGCAGCCCATCACGGGACAGGGCACCCTACGAGCAGTACTTC.

The rearrangement links TRBV6-5 to TRBJ2-3; D might be TRBD1 (6 bases). Per germline, CDR1 MNHEY and CDR2 SVGAGI. The length of the CDR3 is 15 residues. Trimming removed 2 bases at V and 1 base at J, with 10 bases between. CDR3 nucleotide sequence: TGTGCCAGCAGTTACCGACAGGACCGCACAGATACGCAGTATTTT. Its protein is CASSYRQDRTDTQYF.

CDR3 bases: TGTGCCAGCAGGGGAATCGGGGGGGCCTACGAGCAGTACTTC. Residues: CASRGIGGAYEQYF. The V and J genes are TRBV6-5 and TRBJ2-7; 8 bases match TRBD2. CDR1 is MNHEY and CDR2 is SVGAGI in the germline V gene. J gave up 2 bases and V 6 bases, and 6 bases lay outside the gene matches. The CDR3 is 14 residues long.